This T cell receptor (beta chain) was recovered during a study of blood T cell repertoires in COVID-19. This CDR3 has 12 residues. Trimming took off 6 bases at V and 1 base at J, with 5 bases between the two ends. Germline CDR1 LNHDA, CDR2 SQIVND (reference sequence). Participants came from 20 to 25 US areas, aged roughly 18 to 89 years. Measured with immunoSEQ multiplex PCR; TCRdb has only the in-frame clones, and not every one. Here the sample spans approximately 340,000 clones, approximately 90% being singletons. This chain joins TRBV19 and TRBJ2-3; no clear D. The receptor comes from a woman aged 40 to 50 who had been exposed to COVID-19. The sample consisted of PBMCs or T cells enriched from blood (not recorded which). CDR3 in amino acids: CASRSGTDTQYF. CDR3 in DNA: TGTGCCAGTAGATCTGGCACAGATACGCAGTATTTT.